Listed here is a single T cell receptor (beta chain). CD8+ and CD4+ T cells from blood underwent TCR beta sequencing, which was carried out in a high-throughput format. Healthy donors served as age- and sex-matched controls. Negative isolation yielded CD8+ and CD4+ T cells; FACS enriched TEMRA cells. The sample is drawn from a study of CD8 T cells in Susac syndrome. The RNA input was about 0.45 to 1 ug, and it was reverse transcribed with random hexamers. Amplification of TCR beta CDR3 used immunoSEQ multiplex PCR across 54 Vbeta and 13 Jbeta. TCRdb ran MiXCR on the immunoSEQ multiplex PCR reads and lists one entry per CDR3 protein. Of roughly 130,000 distinct CDR3 sequences listed, more than 90% are singletons. Per the germline V gene, CDR1 is MGHRA and CDR2 is YSYEKL. The CDR3 extends over 14 amino acids. Trimming cost V 4 bases and J 4 bases, with 13 bases left between them.

The V call is TRBV4-1, the J call TRBJ1-2; tentative D call: TRBD1 (5 bases). The specimen was CD4+ T cells from PBMCs. The clonotype comes from a human donor in good health. In DNA form, the CDR3 reads TGCGCCAGCAGCCCAGGGAGGGAGGGCTATGGCTACACCTTC. It is translated as CASSPGREGYGYTF.